What follows are 14 T cell receptor beta chains derived from one specimen sequenced in a study of metastatic and nonmetastatic thyroid tumors. Each patient went into thyroid surgery without having received any treatment. TCRdb re-clonotyped the PCR reads via MiXCR. Of fewer than 35,000 clones listed, approximately 11% are singletons. Sequenced sample: blood. The receptor source for this set is a female donor with papillary thyroid cancer or a benign thyroid nodule (not recorded which). Some clones in this sample may be carry-over from other donors' samples.

In this sample, this clone turned up many times. The chain employs TRBV10-2 and TRBJ2-1; D remains ambiguous. There are 15 residues in the CDR3. V dropped 0 bases and J dropped 8 bases, with 14 bases sitting between them. Germline V gene data show CDR1 as WSHSY and CDR2 as SAAADI. The CDR3 DNA sequence: TGCGCCAGCAGTGAGTCGACTGCAACCGGGCATGAGCAGTTCTTC. Protein sequence: CASSESTATGHEQFF.

This clone was recorded at least ten times. The sample has other DNA sequences that encode this CDR3 too. The chain employs TRBV7-6 and TRBJ2-1; 11 positions match TRBD2. CDR1 SGHVS and CDR2 FNYEAQ come from the germline V gene. V shed 5 bases, J shed 6 bases, and the junction held 9 bases outside the gene matches. This CDR3 comprises 16 residues. The CDR3: CASSPLLAGEFNEQFF. CDR3 bases: TGTGCCAGCAGCCCCCTACTAGCGGGAGAATTCAATGAGCAGTTCTTC.

This clone has at least ten counts. The chain employs TRBV19 and TRBJ2-7; the match to TRBD2 covers 11 bases. J gave up 3 bases and V 3 bases, and 4 bases lay outside the gene matches. CDR1 and CDR2 (germline): LNHDA, SQIVND (reference sequence). This CDR3 contains 15 residues. CDR3 DNA sequence: TGTGCCAGTAGTATGGTGACTAGCGGGGTCTACGAGCAGTACTTC. It is translated as CASSMVTSGVYEQYF. The whole variable domain, filled in from reference TRBV19 and TRBJ2-7, reads DGGITQSPKYLFRKEGQNVTLSCEQNLNHDAMYWYRQDPGQGLRLIYYSQIVNDFQKGDIAEGYSVSREKKESFPLTVTSAQKNPTAFYLCASSMVTSGVYEQYFGPGTRLTVT.

The chain is built from TRBV12-3 or TRBV12-4 and TRBJ1-5, with 10 nucleotides matching TRBD1. Germline trimming cut 5 bases from V and 7 bases from J; bases unmatched to any gene: 5. CDR3 size: 14 residues. CDR3 in DNA: TGTGCCAGCAGTCCTGGGACAGGGGTGCAGCCCCAGCATTTT. Protein sequence: CASSPGTGVQPQHF.

The gene calls are TRBV5-1 and TRBJ2-7; D is perhaps TRBD2 (6 bases). This CDR3 has 15 residues. The germline V gene encodes CDR1 SGHRS and CDR2 YFSETQ. Deletions cut 0 bases from V and 3 bases from J, with 13 bases between. Here the CDR3 DNA reads TGCGCCAGCAGCTTGGTGGGACGGGGGAACTACGAGCAGTACTTC. Its translation is CASSLVGRGNYEQYF.

In this sample, this clone turned up many times. The chain couples TRBV7-2 to TRBJ2-5; possible D gene TRBD1, 5 bases. This CDR3 is 15 amino acids long. Deletions cut 5 bases from V and 0 bases from J, with 13 bases between. Per the germline V gene, CDR1 is SGHTA and CDR2 is FQGNSA. The CDR3 nucleotides are TGTGCCAGCAGCGCCCTGGGGCGCAACCAAGAGACCCAGTACTTC. Translation gives CASSALGRNQETQYF.

This clone is classed as medium-sized. J is TRBJ2-7 and V is TRBV28; TRBD2 matches 8 bases. V lost 5 bases, J lost 3 bases, and 6 bases stayed unmatched. Germline loops: CDR1 MDHEN, CDR2 SYDVKM. The CDR3 has 14 residues. CDR3 region: CASSGHSGVYEQYF. CDR3 sequence (DNA): TGTGCCAGCAGTGGCCATAGCGGGGTCTACGAGCAGTACTTC.

Only a few counts were recorded for this clone. The CDR3 loop reads CASSLFGGRGGYEQYF. The CDR3 nucleotides are TGTGCCAGCAGTTTGTTCGGGGGGAGGGGCGGATACGAGCAGTACTTC. This chain uses TRBV28 with TRBJ2-7; 7 bases map to TRBD2. V lost 3 bases and J lost 4; bases outside the gene matches: 12. The length of the CDR3 is 16 residues. Per germline, CDR1 MDHEN and CDR2 SYDVKM.

This clone was found many times. The V gene is TRBV2, the J gene TRBJ1-2; D possibly corresponds to TRBD1 (5 bases). Trimming shortened V by 5 bases and J by 7 bases, and 20 bases separated the two germline ends. This CDR3 is built from 15 residues. Per germline, CDR1 SNHLY and CDR2 FYNNEI. The CDR3 here is CASSKQEEDLTGYTF. As DNA, the CDR3 is TGTGCCAGCAGTAAACAGGAGGAAGATTTGACTGGCTACACCTTC.

The chain couples TRBV6-5 to TRBJ1-4; D gene uncertain. CDR3 size: 17 residues. V lost 3 bases, J lost 3 bases, and 17 bases lay in between. CDR1 MNHEY and CDR2 SVGAGI come from the germline V gene. The CDR3 sequence: CASSYIWRDGSNEKLFF. The CDR3 region has the DNA TGTGCCAGCAGTTATATTTGGAGGGATGGATCTAATGAAAAACTGTTTTTT.

The rearrangement joins TRBV5-1 to TRBJ1-5, with 8 bases fitting TRBD1. This CDR3 has 15 residues. J gave up 5 bases and V 3 bases, and 7 bases lay outside the gene matches. Per germline, CDR1 SGHRS and CDR2 YFSETQ. CDR3: CASSSGTGRDQPQHF. The DNA of the CDR3 is TGCGCCAGCAGCTCCGGGACAGGAAGGGATCAGCCCCAGCATTTT.

This clone appeared many times. The V call is TRBV5-6, the J call TRBJ2-2; 10 bases are a match to TRBD1. V lost 0 bases to trimming and J lost 1 base; unmatched junction nucleotides: 0. The germline CDR1 and CDR2 sequences are SGHDT and YYEEEE. The CDR3 loop spans 16 amino acids. The CDR3 protein is CASSLGDRGNTGELFF. The DNA for the CDR3 is TGTGCCAGCAGCTTGGGGGACAGGGGGAACACCGGGGAGCTGTTTTTT.

This clone was observed a handful of times. This rearrangement joins TRBV10-3 to TRBJ1-2, with TRBD1 matching over 8 bases. V trimming: 6 bases; J trimming: 10 bases; junction bases outside the gene matches: 13. This CDR3 is 14 amino acids long. The germline V gene encodes CDR1 ENHRY and CDR2 SYGVKD. CDR3 nucleotide sequence: TGTGCCATCAGCCAGATGGACAGGGTGAGCGTCTACACCTTC. It yields the protein CAISQMDRVSVYTF.

This clone was observed many times. This chain uses TRBV7-9 with TRBJ2-5, with a tentative D call TRBD2 (7 bases). Germline assignment: CDR1 SEHNR and CDR2 FQNEAQ (reference sequence). V shed 3 bases and J shed 4 bases, with 12 bases lying between them. The CDR3 sequence is 14 residues long. CDR3 DNA: TGTGCCAGCAGCTTGCGCGGGGGCGCAGAGACCCAGTACTTC. This codes for CASSLRGGAETQYF.